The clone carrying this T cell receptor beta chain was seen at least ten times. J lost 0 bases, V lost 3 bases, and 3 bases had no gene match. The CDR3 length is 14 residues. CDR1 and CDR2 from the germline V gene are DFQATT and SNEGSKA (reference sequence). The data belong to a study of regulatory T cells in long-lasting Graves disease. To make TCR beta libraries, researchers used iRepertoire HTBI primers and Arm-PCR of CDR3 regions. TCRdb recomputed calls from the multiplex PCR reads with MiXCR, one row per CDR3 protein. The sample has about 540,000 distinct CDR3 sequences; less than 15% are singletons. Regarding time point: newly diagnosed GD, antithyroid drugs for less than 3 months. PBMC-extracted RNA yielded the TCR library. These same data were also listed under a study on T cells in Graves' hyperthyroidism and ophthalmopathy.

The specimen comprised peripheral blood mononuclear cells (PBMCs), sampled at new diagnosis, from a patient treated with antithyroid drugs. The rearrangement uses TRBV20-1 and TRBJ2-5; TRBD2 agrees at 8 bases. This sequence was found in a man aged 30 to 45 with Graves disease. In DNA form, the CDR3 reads TGCAGTGCTAGGACTAGCGCCAACCAAGAGACCCAGTACTTC. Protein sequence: CSARTSANQETQYF.